Sequencing of this TCR beta chain was carried out in a study of blood T cell repertoires in COVID-19. The overall study: Collection of acute and convalescent COVID-19 samples took place in the United States, Italy and Spain.

This clone was seen a few times. This CDR3 has 15 residues. The ends lost 1 base at V and 4 bases at J; junction bases unmatched: 4. Per the study methods: Counts of nucleated cells, estimated from reference gene primer amplification, were obtained. Libraries were prepared by immunoSEQ multiplex PCR; TCRdb keeps only in-frame clonotypes and omits some of them. V and J calls and clone size are those listed in that table; D and trimming were worked out from the DNA. The sample has about 160,000 clones, roughly 87% seen once. The TCR comes from a woman aged 55-69 years with active or convalescent COVID-19. The source material was peripheral blood. The chain employs TRBV23-1 and TRBJ1-5, with 7 bases matching TRBD1. TRBV23-1 carries the ORF label, with uncertain function. The CDR3 DNA reads as TGCGCCAGCAGTCAATGGGGGACAGAAAATCAGCCCCAGCATTTT. Translated: CASSQWGTENQPQHF.